These 9 T cell receptor beta chains came from one sample sequenced in a study of read filtering for tumor transcriptome and immune sequencing. This library used roughly 0.4 ug RNA and molecular barcoded adaptors spanning alpha/delta and beta/gamma chains. MiXCR, run by TCRdb on the reads, gives a single entry per CDR3 protein. The table has roughly 82,000 distinct CDR3 sequences, about 12% seen once. Sample: a population of CD138-negative cells sorted from bone marrow. All receptors derive from a donor aged 40 or over with multiple myeloma.

This clonotype was found many times. This rearrangement joins TRBV30 to TRBJ2-2; 7 bases are shared with TRBD2. J gave up 6 bases and V 5 bases, and 0 bases lay outside the gene matches. The CDR3 sequence is 11 residues long. Germline V gene data show CDR1 as GTSNPN and CDR2 as SVGIG (reference sequence). The CDR3 protein is CAWGGAGELFF. The CDR3 nucleotides read TGTGCCTGGGGGGGGGCCGGGGAGCTGTTTTTT.

This clonotype was seen a few times. The chain is built from TRBV12-3 or TRBV12-4 and TRBJ2-3; 8 positions match TRBD2. V lost 6 bases to trimming and J lost 0 bases; unmatched junction nucleotides: 5. The CDR3 runs to 15 residues. The CDR3 nucleotides read TGTGCCAGCAGAAGACTAGCGACTAGCACAGATACGCAGTATTTT. It specifies CASRRLATSTDTQYF.

The sample holds many counts of this clonotype. This chain links TRBV28 with TRBJ2-7; 10 positions agree with TRBD2. The CDR3 is made up of 14 amino acids. Per the germline V gene, CDR1 is MDHEN and CDR2 is SYDVKM. Germline trimming cut 6 bases from V and 2 bases from J; bases unmatched to any gene: 4. CDR3 residues: CASSSSGRTYEQYF. Written as DNA, the CDR3 is TGTGCCAGCAGCAGTAGCGGGAGGACCTACGAGCAGTACTTC.

This clonotype was seen ten or more times. The gene calls are TRBV27 and TRBJ2-1; D is possibly TRBD2 (6 bases). V was cut by 6 bases and J by 9 bases, with 9 bases left in between. The CDR3 length is 11 residues. Germline CDR1 reads MNHEY; CDR2 reads SMNVEV (reference sequence). The chain's CDR3 is CASSSSAEQFF. CDR3 DNA: TGTGCCAGCAGCTCTAGCGCTGAGCAGTTCTTC.

This clonotype was recorded at least ten times. The chain uses TRBV5-4 and TRBJ1-2; no clear D. Deletions cut 0 bases from V and 2 bases from J, with 11 bases between. Germline loops: CDR1 SGHNT, CDR2 YYREEE (reference sequence). The CDR3 totals 15 residues. The CDR3, as DNA: TGTGCCAGCAGCTTGGGAGACGGCGCAAACTATGGCTACACCTTC. This sequence encodes CASSLGDGANYGYTF.

This clonotype was observed at least ten times. The V and J genes are TRBV20-1 and TRBJ1-2; D uncertain. V gave up 5 bases and J gave up 7 bases, with 8 bases separating them. CDR1 is DFQATT, CDR2 SNEGSKA, per germline (reference sequence). CDR3 length equals 10 residues. This chain's CDR3 is CSAERGGYTF. The CDR3 DNA is TGCAGTGCTGAGAGAGGTGGCTACACCTTC.

This clonotype was observed many times. J is TRBJ2-7 and V is TRBV29-1; 8 nucleotides agree with TRBD1. The CDR3 contains 14 residues. Trimming removed 6 bases from V and 2 bases from J; junction bases left unmatched: 9. Per the germline V gene, CDR1 is SQVTM and CDR2 is ANQGSEA. The CDR3 region has the DNA TGCAGCGTCCAAAGGGACAGGCCCCCCTACGAGCAGTACTTC. Translating gives CSVQRDRPPYEQYF.

This clonotype was picked up many times. The chain joins TRBV30 to TRBJ1-5, with TRBD1 identical over 7 bases. V gave up 5 bases and J gave up 1 base; unmatched junction bases: 8. The CDR3 runs to 15 residues. Germline CDR1 reads GTSNPN; CDR2 reads SVGIG (reference sequence). CDR3 in amino acids: CAWATGMGSNQPQHF. CDR3 sequence (DNA): TGTGCCTGGGCGACAGGGATGGGAAGCAATCAGCCCCAGCATTTT.

The sample holds many counts of this clonotype. This chain joins TRBV5-6 and TRBJ2-6, with 9 positions matching TRBD1. Germline loops: CDR1 SGHDT, CDR2 YYEEEE. CDR3 length equals 16 residues. V was clipped by 4 bases and J by 2 bases; unmatched bases: 4. Here the CDR3 DNA reads TGTGCCAGCAGCAAAAGGACAGGGGCTGGGGCCAACGTCCTGACTTTC. It is translated as CASSKRTGAGANVLTF.